This entry lists 10 T cell receptor beta chains sequenced from one sample in a study of OX40 agonist ivuxolimab in advanced cancers. TCRdb's copy holds only in-frame clones and misses some; the assay was immunoSEQ multiplex PCR. The table shows roughly 80,000 clones, with 85% to 95% occurring only once. Sequences were derived from CD4+ or CD8+ T cells sorted from blood, sampled in a trial of the OX40 agonist ivuxolimab. The receptor set was obtained from an adult with an advanced solid tumor such as melanoma, head and neck, liver or kidney cancer.

The chain couples TRBV2 to TRBJ1-1; D is ambiguous. V dropped 5 bases and J dropped 0 bases, with 16 bases sitting between them. Germline values: CDR1 SNHLY, CDR2 FYNNEI. The CDR3 is 16 residues long. The CDR3 DNA sequence: TGTGCCAGCAGTCCTCGGAGTACGAAGATGAACACTGAAGCTTTCTTT. As protein: CASSPRSTKMNTEAFF.

The chain has TRBV27 and TRBJ2-3; TRBD2 aligns across 9 bases. CDR3 size: 14 residues. The V gene end was trimmed by 8 bases and the J gene end by 1 base; junction bases not matched to a gene: 4. From germline, CDR1 is MNHEY and CDR2 SMNVEV (reference sequence). DNA for the CDR3: TGTGCCAGCGGGTCTAGCGGGGGCACAGATACGCAGTATTTT. It translates to CASGSSGGTDTQYF.

This chain links TRBV2 with TRBJ2-3; TRBD1 aligns across 9 bases. V was clipped by 2 bases and J by 2 bases; unmatched bases: 2. CDR1 is SNHLY, CDR2 FYNNEI, per germline. The CDR3 extends over 15 amino acids. The CDR3 DNA is TGTGCCAGCAGTGAATGGGACAGGGCCACAGATACGCAGTATTTT. This codes for CASSEWDRATDTQYF. Full variable domain (rest looked up from reference TRBV2 and TRBJ2-3): EPEVTQTPSHQVTQMGQEVILRCVPISNHLYFYWYRQILGQKVEFLVSFYNNEISEKSEIFDDQFSVERPDGSNFTLKIRSTKLEDSAMYFCASSEWDRATDTQYFGPGTRLTVL.

The chain carries TRBV4-1 and TRBJ2-7, with 8 bases that match TRBD1. With 5 bases clipped from V and 2 bases from J, the junction kept 8 bases outside the gene matches. From germline, CDR1 is MGHRA and CDR2 YSYEKL. This CDR3 has 15 amino acids. DNA of the CDR3: TGCGCCAGCAGCGCCGGGACAGGACCAACCTACGAGCAGTACTTC. Residues: CASSAGTGPTYEQYF.

The rearrangement links TRBV2 to TRBJ2-7; 9 nucleotides match TRBD2. Germline V gives CDR1 SNHLY, CDR2 FYNNEI. Unmatched junction bases numbered 7, after V lost 4 bases and J lost 3 bases. This CDR3 spans 15 amino acids. CDR3 amino acids: CASSGASGDSYEQYF. Written as DNA, the CDR3 is TGTGCCAGCAGTGGGGCTAGCGGGGACAGCTACGAGCAGTACTTC.

DNA of the CDR3: TGCGCCACCGCCCTGGCGGGTGAAGCTTTCTTT. Translated: CATALAGEAFF. The chain is built from TRBV5-1 and TRBJ1-1; D is ambiguous. Trimming took off 9 bases at V and 7 bases at J, with 13 bases between the two ends. The CDR3 consists of 11 residues. The germline gives CDR1 SGHRS, CDR2 YFSETQ. Complete variable domain (other parts from reference TRBV5-1 and TRBJ1-1): KAGVTQTPRYLIKTRGQQVTLSCSPISGHRSVSWYQQTPGQGLQFLFEYFSETQRNKGNFPGRFSGRQFSNSRSEMNVSTLELGDSALYLCATALAGEAFFGQGTRLTVV.

The V and J genes are TRBV20-1 and TRBJ2-1; possibly TRBD1 for D (5 bases). The V gene lost 6 bases and the J gene lost 8 bases, with 11 bases spanning the gap. CDR3 length equals 11 residues. Per germline, CDR1 DFQATT and CDR2 SNEGSKA (reference sequence). For the CDR3, the DNA is TGCAGTGCCCCTTGGGGCGATGAGCAGTTCTTC. This sequence encodes CSAPWGDEQFF.

The chain employs TRBV21-1 and TRBJ2-7; TRBD1, the table's D call, was not compared with the DNA. TRBV21-1 is deemed a pseudogene. The CDR3 is 13 amino acids. The CDR3 loop reads CASSPRDSHEQYF. In DNA form, the CDR3 reads TGTGCCAGCAGCCCCCGGGACAGCCACGAGCAGTACTTC.

V gene TRBV7-9 combines with J gene TRBJ2-7, with D perhaps being TRBD1 or TRBD2 (6 bases each). Germline lookup yields CDR1 SEHNR and CDR2 FQNEAQ (reference sequence). The CDR3 sequence is 14 residues long. V dropped 2 bases and J dropped 3 bases, with 11 bases sitting between them. The CDR3 loop reads CASSLTQGGYEQYF. Written as DNA, the CDR3 is TGTGCCAGCAGCTTAACACAGGGAGGCTACGAGCAGTACTTC.

Notes on this clone: An end of the junction does not agree with germline; a read error may underlie this. V and J are TRBV29-1 and TRBJ2-7; 7 nucleotides match TRBD1. Germline V gene lookup returns CDR1 SQVTM and CDR2 ANQGSEA. The CDR3 length is 13 residues. The CDR3 nucleotides are TGCAGCGCTGAAACAGGGGTCGGTTACGAGCAGTACTTC. It is translated as CSAETGVGYEQYF.